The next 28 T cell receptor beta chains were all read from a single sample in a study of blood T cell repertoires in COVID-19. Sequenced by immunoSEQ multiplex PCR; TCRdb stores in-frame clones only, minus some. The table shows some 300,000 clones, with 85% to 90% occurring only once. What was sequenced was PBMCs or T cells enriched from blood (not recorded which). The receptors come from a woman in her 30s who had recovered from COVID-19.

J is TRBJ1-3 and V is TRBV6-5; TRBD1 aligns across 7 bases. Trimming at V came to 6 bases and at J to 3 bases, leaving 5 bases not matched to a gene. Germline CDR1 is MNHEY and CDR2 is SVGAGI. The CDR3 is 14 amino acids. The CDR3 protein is CASSLQGYGNTIYF. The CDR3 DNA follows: TGTGCCAGCAGCTTACAGGGGTATGGAAACACCATATATTTT.

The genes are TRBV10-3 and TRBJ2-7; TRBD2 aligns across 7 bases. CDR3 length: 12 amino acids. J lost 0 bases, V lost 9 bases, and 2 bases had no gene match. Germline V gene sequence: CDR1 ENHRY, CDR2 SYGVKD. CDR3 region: CAIGGDSYEQYF. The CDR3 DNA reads TGTGCCATTGGGGGGGACTCCTACGAGCAGTACTTC.

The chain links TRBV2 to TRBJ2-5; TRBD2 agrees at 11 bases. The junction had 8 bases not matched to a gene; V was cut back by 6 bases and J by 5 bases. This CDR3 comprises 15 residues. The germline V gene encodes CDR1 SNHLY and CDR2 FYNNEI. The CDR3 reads CASSAGTSGGETQYF. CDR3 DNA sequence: TGTGCCAGCAGCGCCGGGACTAGCGGAGGCGAGACCCAGTACTTC.

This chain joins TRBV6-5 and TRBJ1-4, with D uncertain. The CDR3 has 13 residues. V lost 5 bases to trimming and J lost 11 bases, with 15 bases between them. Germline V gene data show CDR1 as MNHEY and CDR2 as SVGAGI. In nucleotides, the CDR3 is TGTGCCAGCAGTCGCTCGGCGGGGATCAAACTGTTTTTT. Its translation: CASSRSAGIKLFF.

This CDR3 reads CASSHAARLAGGTDTQYF. As DNA, the CDR3 is TGTGCCAGCAGCCATGCCGCCAGACTAGCGGGAGGCACAGATACGCAGTATTTT. V and J are TRBV5-4 and TRBJ2-3, with 12 bases aligning to TRBD2. The J segment lost 1 base and the V segment lost 4 bases, leaving 10 bases of the junction unmatched. The germline V gene encodes CDR1 SGHNT and CDR2 YYREEE (reference sequence). The CDR3 runs 18 residues.

Here the CDR3 reads CASSLVRSTTDTQYF. In nucleotides, the CDR3 is TGTGCCAGCAGCTTGGTCCGGAGTACCACAGATACGCAGTATTTT. The chain links TRBV7-9 to TRBJ2-3; D not certain. Between the trimmed V and J ends, which lost 3 bases and 2 bases, there was a span of 12 bases. CDR1 is SEHNR and CDR2 is FQNEAQ in the germline V gene (reference sequence). The length of the CDR3 is 15 residues.

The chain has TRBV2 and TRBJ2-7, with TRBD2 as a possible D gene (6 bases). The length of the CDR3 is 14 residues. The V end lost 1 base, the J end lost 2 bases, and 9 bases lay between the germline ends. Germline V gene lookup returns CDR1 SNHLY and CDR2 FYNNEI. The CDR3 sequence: CASSEGRGTYEQYF. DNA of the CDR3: TGTGCCAGCAGTGAAGGGCGGGGCACCTACGAGCAGTACTTC.

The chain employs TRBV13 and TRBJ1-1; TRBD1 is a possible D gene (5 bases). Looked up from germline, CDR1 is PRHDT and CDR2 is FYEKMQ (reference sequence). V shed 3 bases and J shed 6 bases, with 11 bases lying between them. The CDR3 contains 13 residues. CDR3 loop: CASSFIRDPEAFF. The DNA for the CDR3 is TGTGCCAGCAGCTTCATCAGGGATCCTGAAGCTTTCTTT. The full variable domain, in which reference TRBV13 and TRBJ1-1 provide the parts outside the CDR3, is AAGVIQSPRHLIKEKRETATLKCYPIPRHDTVYWYQQGPGQDPQFLISFYEKMQSDKGSIPDRFSAQQFSDYHSELNMSSLELGDSALYFCASSFIRDPEAFFGQGTRLTVV.

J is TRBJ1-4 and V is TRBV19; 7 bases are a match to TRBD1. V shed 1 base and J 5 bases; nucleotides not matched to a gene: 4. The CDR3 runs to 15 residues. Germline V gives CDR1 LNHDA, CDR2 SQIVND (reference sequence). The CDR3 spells CASSIGGQANEKLFF. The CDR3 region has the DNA TGTGCCAGTAGTATAGGAGGACAGGCGAATGAAAAACTGTTTTTT.

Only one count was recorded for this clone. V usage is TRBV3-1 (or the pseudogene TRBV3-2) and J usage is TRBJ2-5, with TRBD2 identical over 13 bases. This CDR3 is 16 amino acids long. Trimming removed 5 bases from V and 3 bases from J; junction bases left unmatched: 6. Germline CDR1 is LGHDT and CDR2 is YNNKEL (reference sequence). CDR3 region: CASSAPTSGREETQYF. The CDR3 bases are TGTGCCAGCAGCGCCCCCACTAGCGGGAGGGAAGAGACCCAGTACTTC.

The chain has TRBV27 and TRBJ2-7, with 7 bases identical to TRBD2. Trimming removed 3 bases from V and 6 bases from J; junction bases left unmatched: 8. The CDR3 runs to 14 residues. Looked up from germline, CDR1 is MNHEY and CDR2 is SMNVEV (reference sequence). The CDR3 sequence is CASSFLAGDSEQYF. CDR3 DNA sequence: TGTGCCAGCAGTTTTTTGGCGGGAGACTCCGAGCAGTACTTC.

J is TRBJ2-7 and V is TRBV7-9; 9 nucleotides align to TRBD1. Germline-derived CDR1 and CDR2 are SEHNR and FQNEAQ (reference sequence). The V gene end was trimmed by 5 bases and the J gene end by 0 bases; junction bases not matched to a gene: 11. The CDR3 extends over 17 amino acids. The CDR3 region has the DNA TGTGCCAGCAGCCCCAGGACAGGGGTTCACACCTCCTACGAGCAGTACTTC. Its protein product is CASSPRTGVHTSYEQYF.

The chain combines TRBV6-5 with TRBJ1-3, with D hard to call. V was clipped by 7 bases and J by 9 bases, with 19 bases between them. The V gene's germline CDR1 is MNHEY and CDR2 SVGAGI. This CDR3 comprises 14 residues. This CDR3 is CASTPGRGSGTIYF. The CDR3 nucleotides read TGTGCCAGCACCCCAGGCCGGGGAAGTGGCACCATATATTTT.

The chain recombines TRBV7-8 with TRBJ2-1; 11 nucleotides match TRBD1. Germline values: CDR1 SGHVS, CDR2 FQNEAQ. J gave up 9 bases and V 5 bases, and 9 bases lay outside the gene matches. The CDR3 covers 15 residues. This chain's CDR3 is CASSIGTGGVGEQFF. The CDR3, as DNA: TGTGCCAGCAGCATCGGGACAGGGGGTGTGGGTGAGCAGTTCTTC.

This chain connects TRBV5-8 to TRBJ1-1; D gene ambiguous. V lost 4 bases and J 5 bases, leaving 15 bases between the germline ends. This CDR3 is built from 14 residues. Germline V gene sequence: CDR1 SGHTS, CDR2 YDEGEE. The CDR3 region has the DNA TGTGCCAGCAGCATCACGGGGAGGTGGACTGAAGCTTTCTTT. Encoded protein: CASSITGRWTEAFF.

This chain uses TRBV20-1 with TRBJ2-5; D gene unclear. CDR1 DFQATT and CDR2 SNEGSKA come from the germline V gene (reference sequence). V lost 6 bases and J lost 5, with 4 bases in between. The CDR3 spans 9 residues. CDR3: CSAGETQYF. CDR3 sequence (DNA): TGCAGTGCCGGGGAGACCCAGTACTTC.

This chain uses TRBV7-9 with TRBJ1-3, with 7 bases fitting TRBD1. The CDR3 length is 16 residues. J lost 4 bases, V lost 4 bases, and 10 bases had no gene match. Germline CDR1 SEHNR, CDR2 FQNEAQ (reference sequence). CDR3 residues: CASSYGQAPLGNTIYF. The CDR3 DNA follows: TGTGCCAGCAGCTACGGACAGGCCCCTCTCGGAAACACCATATATTTT.

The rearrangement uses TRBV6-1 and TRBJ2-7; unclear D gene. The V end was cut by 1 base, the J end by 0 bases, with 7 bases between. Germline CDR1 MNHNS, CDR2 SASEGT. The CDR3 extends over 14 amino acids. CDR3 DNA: TGTGCCAGCAGTGAAGTTAGTTACTCCTACGAGCAGTACTTC. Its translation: CASSEVSYSYEQYF.

The CDR3 spells CASSLGTTLYNEQFF. In nucleotides, the CDR3 is TGTGCCAGCAGCTTAGGGACTACACTCTACAATGAGCAGTTCTTC. V gene TRBV13 combines with J gene TRBJ2-1, with a weak D call TRBD2 (5 bases). This CDR3 has 15 amino acids. V was cut by 0 bases and J by 3 bases, with 9 bases left in between. Germline loops: CDR1 PRHDT, CDR2 FYEKMQ (reference sequence).

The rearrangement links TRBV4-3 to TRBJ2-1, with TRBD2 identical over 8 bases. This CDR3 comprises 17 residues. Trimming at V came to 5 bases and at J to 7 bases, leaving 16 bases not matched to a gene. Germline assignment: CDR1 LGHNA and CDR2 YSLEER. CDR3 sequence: CASSERWREDRRNEQFF. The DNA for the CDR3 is TGCGCCAGCAGCGAGAGGTGGCGGGAGGACCGGAGGAATGAGCAGTTCTTC.

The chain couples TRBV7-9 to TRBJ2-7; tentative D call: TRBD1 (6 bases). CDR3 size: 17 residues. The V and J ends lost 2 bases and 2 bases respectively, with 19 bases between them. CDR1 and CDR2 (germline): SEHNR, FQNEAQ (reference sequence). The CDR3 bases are TGTGCCAGCAGCTTAAACACAGGGCCGATGATCCCCTACGAGCAGTACTTC. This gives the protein CASSLNTGPMIPYEQYF.

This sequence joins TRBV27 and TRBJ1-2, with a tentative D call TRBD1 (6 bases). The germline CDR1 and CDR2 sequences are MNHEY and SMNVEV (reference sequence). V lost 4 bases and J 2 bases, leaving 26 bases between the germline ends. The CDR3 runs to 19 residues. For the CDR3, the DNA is TGTGCCAGCAGTTCCCAACCGGGGGGGGCTGGTCTGGTGAACTATGGCTACACCTTC. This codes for CASSSQPGGAGLVNYGYTF.

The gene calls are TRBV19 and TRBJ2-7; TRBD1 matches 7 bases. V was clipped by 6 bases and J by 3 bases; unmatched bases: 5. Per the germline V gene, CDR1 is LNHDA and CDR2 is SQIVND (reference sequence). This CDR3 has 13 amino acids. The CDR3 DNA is TGTGCCAGTAGCCGGGACAGATACTACGAGCAGTACTTC. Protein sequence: CASSRDRYYEQYF.

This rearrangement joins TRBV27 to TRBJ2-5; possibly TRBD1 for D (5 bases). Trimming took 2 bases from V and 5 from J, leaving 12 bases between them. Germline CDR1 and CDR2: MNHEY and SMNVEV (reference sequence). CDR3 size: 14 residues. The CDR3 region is CASSLIFKGETQYF. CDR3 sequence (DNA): TGTGCCAGCAGTTTAATATTTAAGGGGGAGACCCAGTACTTC.

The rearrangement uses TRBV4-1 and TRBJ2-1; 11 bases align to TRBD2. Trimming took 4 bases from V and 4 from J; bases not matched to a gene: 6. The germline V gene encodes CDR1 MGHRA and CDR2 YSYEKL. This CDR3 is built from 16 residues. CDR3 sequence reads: CASSPGLAEQYNEQFF. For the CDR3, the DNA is TGCGCCAGCAGCCCGGGACTAGCGGAACAATACAATGAGCAGTTCTTC.

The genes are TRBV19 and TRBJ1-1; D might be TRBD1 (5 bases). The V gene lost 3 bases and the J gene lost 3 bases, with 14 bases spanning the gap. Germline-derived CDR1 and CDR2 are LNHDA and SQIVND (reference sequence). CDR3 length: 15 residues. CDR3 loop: CASSIGRARYTEAFF. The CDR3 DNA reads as TGTGCCAGTAGTATTGGCAGGGCAAGGTACACTGAAGCTTTCTTT.

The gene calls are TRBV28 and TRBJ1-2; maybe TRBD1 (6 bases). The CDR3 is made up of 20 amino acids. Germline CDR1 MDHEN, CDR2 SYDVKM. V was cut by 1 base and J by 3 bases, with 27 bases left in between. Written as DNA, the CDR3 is TGTGCCAGCAGTTTATACTCCCGGGACAAGACTCTATTTTGGGACTATGGCTACACCTTC. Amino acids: CASSLYSRDKTLFWDYGYTF.

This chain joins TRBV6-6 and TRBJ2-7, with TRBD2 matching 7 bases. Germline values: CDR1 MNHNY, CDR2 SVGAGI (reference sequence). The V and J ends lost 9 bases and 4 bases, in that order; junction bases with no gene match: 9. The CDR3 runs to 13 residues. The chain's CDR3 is CASKRGGGYEQYF. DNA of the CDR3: TGTGCCAGTAAGCGGGGCGGAGGATACGAGCAGTACTTC.